This TCR beta chain was obtained from a study of human T cells and chemical hapten exposure. General study results and limits: DPC sensitization did not alter TCRs above 1 in 1000 frequency. Patch test score was positively correlated with the counts of PT1 expanded TCRs.

The length of the CDR3 is 19 residues. The trim removed 1 base at V and 0 bases at J, leaving 11 bases unmatched. Germline V gene lookup returns CDR1 SGHDN and CDR2 FVKESK. From the RACE reads, TCRdb called clonotypes with MiXCR, one entry per CDR3 protein. The data show around 52,000 distinct CDR3 sequences, around 9.3% seen once. Time point reported: patch test 1, 2 weeks after DPC sensitization. Sample treatment: therapeutic diphenylcyclopropenone sensitization with weekly scalp DPC. This clonotype was observed at least ten times. Its antigen is as yet unknown. This chain uses TRBV14 with TRBJ2-3, with 9 positions matching TRBD2. The sequence came from a woman aged 40 to 50 with alopecia areata. Some clones in this sample may be carry-over from other donors' samples. Source: whole blood, taken in connection with sensitization to the hapten diphenylcyclopropenone (DPC). CDR3 loop: CASSQVTSGGTRSTDTQYF. CDR3 sequence (DNA): TGTGCCAGCAGCCAAGTCACGAGCGGGGGGACCCGTAGCACAGATACGCAGTATTTT. Filled out from reference TRBV14 and TRBJ2-3, the complete variable domain reads EAGVTQFPSHSVIEKGQTVTLRCDPISGHDNLYWYRRVMGKEIKFLLHFVKESKQDESGMPNNRFLAERTGGTYSTLKVQPAELEDSGVYFCASSQVTSGGTRSTDTQYFGPGTRLTVL.